Below are 5 T cell receptor beta chains sequenced from a single sample in a study of T cells after posttransplantation cyclophosphamide. Repertoires were generated with immunoSEQ multiplex PCR, while TCRdb's copy carries only in-frame clones and drops some. This sample comprises over 20,000 clones, none seen once only. The sequenced material came from PBMCs. The receptors stem from a man aged 45-60 years in good health, CMV-negative, and a related stem cell transplant donor.

This clone was recorded at least ten times. The rearrangement joins TRBV7-9 to TRBJ1-3, with 7 bases that match TRBD1. With V trimmed by 6 bases and J by 4 bases, 9 bases remained unmatched. This CDR3 is 15 amino acids long. CDR1 and CDR2 from the germline V gene are SEHNR and FQNEAQ (reference sequence). The CDR3 loop reads CASRTGEGLGNTIYF. The CDR3 DNA follows: TGTGCCAGCAGAACAGGGGAAGGGCTCGGAAACACCATATATTTT.

The sample holds many counts of this clone. The chain employs TRBV4-2 and TRBJ2-7; 12 positions agree with TRBD2. This CDR3 has 16 residues. J lost 2 bases, V lost 0 bases, and 2 bases had no gene match. Per the germline V gene, CDR1 is LGHNA and CDR2 is YNFKEQ. CDR3 DNA sequence: TGTGCCAGCAGCCAAGATCCTAGCGGGGGGGCCTACGAGCAGTACTTC. Protein: CASSQDPSGGAYEQYF.

This clone was picked up many times. The rearrangement links TRBV5-1 to TRBJ2-2; D perhaps matches TRBD1 (5 bases). Trimming took off 0 bases at V and 2 bases at J, with 11 bases between the two ends. CDR3 length: 16 residues. Germline-derived CDR1 and CDR2 are SGHRS and YFSETQ. The CDR3: CASSLAQGFNTGELFF. As DNA, the CDR3 is TGCGCCAGCAGCTTGGCGCAGGGATTCAACACCGGGGAGCTGTTTTTT.

This clone occurred many times. The rearrangement uses TRBV29-1 and TRBJ2-1; 11 bases map to TRBD2. The length of the CDR3 is 17 residues. V lost 6 bases to trimming and J lost 4 bases; unmatched junction nucleotides: 14. Germline V lookup: CDR1 SQVTM, CDR2 ANQGSEA. Here the CDR3 reads CSVGTSGLSVGYNEQFF. The CDR3 region has the DNA TGCAGCGTCGGGACTAGCGGACTATCAGTGGGATACAATGAGCAGTTCTTC.

This clone showed up many times. CDR3 residues: CAWNRVQGKLFF. The CDR3 DNA is TGTGCCTGGAACAGGGTTCAGGGAAAACTGTTTTTT. The genes are TRBV30 and TRBJ1-4, with D possibly matching TRBD1 (6 bases). The germline V gene has CDR1 GTSNPN and CDR2 SVGIG (reference sequence). The CDR3 contains 12 residues. With 4 bases removed from V and 10 bases from J, the gap between germline ends came to 13 bases.